This is a list of T cell receptor beta chains from one sample in a study of T cells in Graves' hyperthyroidism and ophthalmopathy. Each CDR3 protein gets one entry after TCRdb re-called the multiplex PCR reads with MiXCR. Among fewer than 550,000 distinct CDR3 sequences listed, less than 20% were seen once. The sequenced material came from blood. Every receptor here comes from a woman aged 18-29 years with Graves' hyperthyroidism. The CDR3 runs from the conserved cysteine through the conserved F or W. Rows may omit the clone size; those that give it use once, few, many or a size class.

V | size | CDR3
TRBV12-3/TRBV12-4 | many | CASSLRTSGSLSEQFF
TRBV6-1 | many | CASSRDSYNSPLHF
TRBV6-1 | many | CASTPGGEGFDEQFF
TRBV20-1 | many | CSAGGASEKLFF
TRBV20-1 | many | CSARDSLAGGSDTQYF
TRBV2 | . | CASGGLAGGTDTQYF
TRBV6-1 | many | CASSRRTSGGTYEQYF
TRBV11-2 | many | CASSLIYGSSYNEQFF
TRBV28 | many | CASSGRTLGYEQYF
TRBV3-1 | many | CASMDWFTDTQYF
TRBV28 | many | CATNSGLPGYEQYF
TRBV18 | many | CASSPSGAGSNSPLHF
TRBV28 | many | CASSLSHGGIGPHNSPLHF
TRBV30 | many | CAWSRMGDTQYF
TRBV7-9 | many | CASSLVGGKSYNEQFF
TRBV9 | . | CASSGTAQGPGKNIQYF
TRBV20-1 | many | CSASGPVTNEQFF